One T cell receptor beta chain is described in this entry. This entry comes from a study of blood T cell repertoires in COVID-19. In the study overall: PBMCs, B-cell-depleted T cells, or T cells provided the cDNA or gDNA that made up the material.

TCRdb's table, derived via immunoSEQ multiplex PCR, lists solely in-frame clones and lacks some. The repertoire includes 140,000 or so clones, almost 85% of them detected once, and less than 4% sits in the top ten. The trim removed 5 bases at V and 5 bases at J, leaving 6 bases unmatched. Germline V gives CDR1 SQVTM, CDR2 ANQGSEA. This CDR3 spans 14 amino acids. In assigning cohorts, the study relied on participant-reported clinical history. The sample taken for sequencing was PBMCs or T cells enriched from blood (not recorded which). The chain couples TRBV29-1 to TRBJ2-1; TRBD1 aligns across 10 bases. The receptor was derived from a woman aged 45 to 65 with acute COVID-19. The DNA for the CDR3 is TGCAGCGTTAGAGACAGGGGGCACAACAATGAGCAGTTCTTC. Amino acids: CSVRDRGHNNEQFF.